This record looks at one T cell receptor beta chain sequence and its context. This specimen belongs to a study of blood T cell repertoires in COVID-19. Study in general: PBMCs, B-cell-depleted T cells, or T cells provided the cDNA or gDNA that made up the material.

V gave up 4 bases and J gave up 3 bases, with 10 bases separating them. The germline gives CDR1 SGHNT, CDR2 YYREEE (reference sequence). CDR3 length: 13 residues. Clones were sequenced by immunoSEQ multiplex PCR, and TCRdb holds only the in-frame ones, with some missing. Counted here are fewer than 90,000 clones, roughly 84% occurring once; the ten biggest clones make up about an eighth. Sequencing was done on a sample of peripheral blood. The chain has TRBV5-4 and TRBJ2-5; D may be TRBD2 (5 bases). The receptor was derived from a human donor in a cohort sampled during active COVID-19. The CDR3 region is CASSREKKETQYF. The DNA for the CDR3 is TGTGCCAGCAGCCGGGAAAAAAAAGAGACCCAGTACTTC.